The clone carrying this T cell receptor (beta chain) was found once. Antigen specificity is unknown. Assay used: immunoSEQ multiplex PCR; TCRdb lists only in-frame clones, some missing. Of some 110,000 clones listed, about 87% are singletons. The sample originates from a study of cytomegalovirus exposure and HLA in healthy donors. Study observations and caveats: Among the CMV-associated chains, a few were confirmed in vitro as specific for CMV antigens. According to the study, 180 or so TCR beta chains were cytomegalovirus-associated. Subsequent analysis of the 100 to 150 validation repertoires found a tendency for first-cohort TCR clusters to co-occur.

The CDR3 runs 15 residues. Trimming removed 4 bases at V and 3 bases at J, with 13 bases between. Germline CDR1 LNHDA, CDR2 SQIVND (reference sequence). Sequencing was done on a sample of PBMCs. The clonotype was recovered from a man younger than 35 in good health and CMV-seronegative. This rearrangement joins TRBV19 to TRBJ1-3; tentative D call: TRBD1 (6 bases). CDR3 region: CASSTGAGDGNTIYF. Written as DNA, the CDR3 is TGTGCCAGTAGTACAGGGGCCGGGGATGGAAACACCATATATTTT.